The 12 T cell receptor beta chains reported below all come from one sample, sequenced in a study of cytomegalovirus exposure and HLA in healthy donors. The PCR had 60 Vbeta and 13 Jbeta primers. TCRdb's copy holds only in-frame clones and misses some; the assay was immunoSEQ multiplex PCR. This table holds about 100,000 clones, 75% to 85% found once. The sequenced sample was PBMCs. The receptors here all came from a woman in her late teens or twenties in good health and CMV-seronegative.

The chain recombines TRBV15 with TRBJ2-1; 10 nucleotides agree with TRBD2. The V gene's germline CDR1 is LNHNV and CDR2 YYDKDF (reference sequence). The ends lost 8 bases at V and 8 bases at J; junction bases unmatched: 12. The CDR3 extends over 15 amino acids. This CDR3 is CATGVRAGGADEQFF. CDR3 coding DNA: TGTGCCACCGGGGTCCGAGCGGGAGGGGCCGATGAGCAGTTCTTC. Combining the CDR3 with reference TRBV15 and TRBJ2-1 gives the whole variable domain DAMVIQNPRYQVTQFGKPVTLSCSQTLNHNVMYWYQQKSSQAPKLLFHYYDKDFNNEADTPDNFQSRRPNTSFCFLDIRSPGLGDTAMYLCATGVRAGGADEQFFGPGTRLTVL.

The chain employs TRBV5-1 and TRBJ2-2; 8 positions match TRBD1. CDR3 length equals 15 residues. The J segment lost 4 bases and the V segment lost 0 bases, leaving 2 bases of the junction unmatched. Germline CDR1 reads SGHRS; CDR2 reads YFSETQ. The CDR3 region is CASSLAGQGTGELFF. The CDR3 coding sequence is TGCGCCAGCAGCTTGGCCGGACAGGGCACCGGGGAGCTGTTTTTT.

The chain recombines TRBV5-1 with TRBJ1-2; D unclear. This CDR3 has 15 residues. The ends were cut back, 0 bases at V and 2 bases at J, with 11 bases in the middle. Germline lookup yields CDR1 SGHRS and CDR2 YFSETQ. CDR3 nucleotides: TGCGCCAGCAGCTTGGTGGGCAGGAGGAACTATGGCTACACCTTC. It translates to CASSLVGRRNYGYTF.

The DNA of the CDR3 is TGTGCCAGTCACGGGATCTCAGATACGCAGTATTTT. This sequence encodes CASHGISDTQYF. The chain recombines TRBV27 with TRBJ2-3; weak D call: TRBD2 (5 bases). The CDR3 contains 12 residues. Germline values: CDR1 MNHEY, CDR2 SMNVEV (reference sequence). Trimming stripped 9 bases from V and 4 bases from J, with 11 bases between.

The chain combines TRBV19 with TRBJ2-1; 12 positions match TRBD2. The CDR3 consists of 16 residues. Germline lookup yields CDR1 LNHDA and CDR2 SQIVND (reference sequence). The J segment lost 1 base and the V segment lost 6 bases, leaving 4 bases of the junction unmatched. The CDR3 DNA reads as TGTGCCAGTAGGACTAGCGGGAGTCTTTCCTACAATGAGCAGTTCTTC. This sequence encodes CASRTSGSLSYNEQFF.

This clone was picked up one time. The chain carries TRBV7-2 and TRBJ1-2, with D maybe TRBD1 (5 bases). The V gene lost 2 bases and the J gene lost 7 bases, with 14 bases spanning the gap. The CDR3 runs 14 residues. Germline lookup yields CDR1 SGHTA and CDR2 FQGNSA. The CDR3 region is CASSLLEGRGGYTF. CDR3 nucleotide sequence: TGTGCCAGCAGCTTACTTGAGGGGAGGGGTGGCTACACCTTC. Variable domain in full (rest from reference TRBV7-2 and TRBJ1-2): GAGVSQSPSNKVTEKGKDVELRCDPISGHTALYWYRQSLGQGLEFLIYFQGNSAPDKSGLPSDRFSAERTGGSVSTLTIQRTQQEDSAVYLCASSLLEGRGGYTFGSGTRLTVV.

The chain links TRBV7-2 to TRBJ1-2; 7 nucleotides match TRBD1. This CDR3 has 14 residues. The J segment lost 7 bases and the V segment lost 4 bases, leaving 9 bases of the junction unmatched. Germline-derived CDR1 and CDR2 are SGHTA and FQGNSA. CDR3 sequence: CASSSDRRIFGYTF. CDR3 in DNA: TGTGCCAGCAGCTCGGACAGGCGGATATTTGGCTACACCTTC.

The chain couples TRBV6-5 to TRBJ2-1, with 8 positions matching TRBD2. V was pared by 6 bases and J by 6 bases, with 4 bases of the junction left unmatched. The V gene's germline CDR1 is MNHEY and CDR2 SVGAGI. The CDR3 has 13 residues. The chain's CDR3 is CASSPGRVNEQFF. CDR3 nucleotide sequence: TGTGCCAGCAGCCCCGGGAGGGTCAATGAGCAGTTCTTC.

The chain joins TRBV15 to TRBJ2-7; D perhaps matches TRBD1 (6 bases). The CDR3 is made up of 14 amino acids. CDR1 and CDR2 from the germline V gene are LNHNV and YYDKDF (reference sequence). The germline V and J ends were trimmed by 6 bases and 3 bases, with 15 bases remaining between them. The CDR3 region has the DNA TGTGCCACCAGTAAACAGGGAGTTAACTACGAGCAGTACTTC. It translates to CATSKQGVNYEQYF.

The chain couples TRBV27 to TRBJ2-6; D is possibly TRBD1 (8 bases). The CDR3 loop spans 17 amino acids. CDR1 is MNHEY and CDR2 is SMNVEV in the germline V gene (reference sequence). The ends were cut back, 6 bases at V and 2 bases at J, with 17 bases in the middle. The CDR3 sequence is CASRRTGGRAGANVLTF. CDR3 nucleotide sequence: TGTGCCAGCAGACGCACAGGGGGGAGGGCTGGGGCCAACGTCCTGACTTTC.

For this clone: One end of the junction does not line up with germline, which may come from a read error. This chain links TRBV7-9 with TRBJ2-3; 7 bases map to TRBD1. Germline CDR1 reads SEHNR; CDR2 reads FQNEAQ (reference sequence). The CDR3 is 18 residues long. CDR3 DNA sequence: TGTGCCAGCAGTTTAGGAAAACCGGGACAGTCATTCACAGATACGCAGTATTTT. It encodes CASSLGKPGQSFTDTQYF. Drawing the rest from reference TRBV7-9 and TRBJ2-3, the complete variable domain is DTGVSQNPRHKITKRGQNVTFRCDPISEHNRLYWYRQTLGQGPEFLTYFQNEAQLEKSRLLSDRFSAERPKGSFSTLEIQRTEQGDSAMYLCASSLGKPGQSFTDTQYFGPGTRLTVL.

The chain couples TRBV29-1 to TRBJ2-5; 7 nucleotides agree with TRBD2. The DNA end is more similar to TRBJ2-7, so the J call may be wrong. This CDR3 is 14 amino acids long. Germline CDR1 is SQVTM and CDR2 is ANQGSEA. CDR3 DNA sequence: TGCAGCGCGCTAACCGGGACTATAGTCTACGAGCAGTACTTC. Translated, it gives CSALTGTIVYEQYF.